This paragraph covers one TCR beta chain sequence. Many counts were recorded for this clonotype. Its recognized antigen is unknown. Base qualities are missing; no much larger clone stands one base away. Sequencing relied on an Illumina HiSeq 2000. TCR beta chain libraries were generated by multiplex PCR amplification. The amplified TCR beta chain products were analyzed by high-throughput sequencing. The public reads were reanalyzed by TCRdb: fastp trimming at Q25, MiXCR alignment, in-frame beta chains only. Each entry is one CDR3 protein sequence, shown with its most common DNA and genes. This sample has approximately 90,000 distinct CDR3 sequences in its table, and more than 25% of those were observed once. More than 8% of the sample is in the top ten clones. The lymph node samples were taken from the axillary draining lymph nodes of breast cancer patients. The sample belongs to a study of breast tumors, draining lymph nodes, adjacent tissues (dated by TCRdb to 2016 to 2018). For the wider study: Breast cancer patients provided tumor, adjacent nontumor tissue and axillary lymph nodes, and the study compared the TCR beta repertoires across these three sources. The study aimed to assess the relationships and possible T-cell exchange between tumor, surrounding tissue and draining lymph node repertoires in human breast cancer. Summary of the overall study and its limitations: The conclusion that tumor T cells originate in lymph nodes was framed as consistent with a hypothesis rather than directly demonstrated. The similarity between tumor and nontumor tissue repertoires was significantly greater in luminal-like breast cancer than in basal-like breast cancer. Tumor T-cell repertoires showed less diversity than lymph node repertoires and more diversity than nontumor tissue repertoires, and tumor T-cell repertoires showed preferential V and J gene usage. A scenario in which most tumor T cells derive from the lymph node and then expand within tumor tissue was judged to be consistent with the data.

Reading the germline V gene gives CDR1 MDHEN and CDR2 SYDVKM. Germline trimming amounts to 6 bases on V and 6 bases on J, with 5 as the count of junction bases outside the gene matches. Including the terminal cysteine and phenylalanine, the CDR3 comprises 13 residues. Solely the CDR3 DNA is kept, with 39 bases framed from the first base. The sequenced sample consisted of axillary lymph node tissue. The V and J segments used are TRBV28 and TRBJ1-2, with 9 junctional bases fitting TRBD1. The clonotype was recovered from a female donor with breast cancer. Some clones in this sample may be carry-over from other donors' samples. Read as DNA, the sequence is TGTGCCAGCAGCGTCACAGGGGGCGATGGCTACACCTTC. Its protein is CASSVTGGDGYTF.